A single sample is the source of the 31 T cell receptor beta chains below, sequenced in a study of blood T cell repertoires in COVID-19. The assay was immunoSEQ multiplex PCR, and TCRdb's table has in-frame clones only and misses some. The sample includes more than 95,000 clones, 91% of them seen just once. Source material: peripheral blood. All receptors derive from a human donor in a cohort sampled during active COVID-19.

The chain links TRBV28 to TRBJ1-3, with TRBD1 as a possible D gene (6 bases). Trimming shortened V by 6 bases and J by 2 bases, and 14 bases separated the two germline ends. The CDR3 consists of 15 residues. Per germline, CDR1 MDHEN and CDR2 SYDVKM. The CDR3 nucleotides are TGTGCCAGCAGGTACAGGGACGGGCCTGGAAACACCATATATTTT. The encoded protein is CASRYRDGPGNTIYF.

This chain uses TRBV6-5 with TRBJ1-2; 8 bases fit TRBD1. Germline V gives CDR1 MNHEY, CDR2 SVGAGI. This CDR3 contains 15 residues. Trimming took 10 bases from V and 4 from J; bases not matched to a gene: 14. In DNA form, the CDR3 reads TGTGCCATAACTCCCGGGACAGGAGTTTTCTATGGCTACACCTTC. This translates into CAITPGTGVFYGYTF.

V gene TRBV7-9 combines with J gene TRBJ2-3; 11 nucleotides line up with TRBD2. CDR3 length equals 16 residues. V shed 5 bases, J shed 4 bases, and the junction held 8 bases outside the gene matches. CDR1 is SEHNR and CDR2 is FQNEAQ in the germline V gene (reference sequence). The CDR3 spells CASSQKGLAVADTQYF. The CDR3 nucleotides are TGTGCCAGCAGCCAAAAGGGACTAGCGGTAGCAGATACGCAGTATTTT.

This chain joins TRBV2 and TRBJ2-7, with 9 bases fitting TRBD1. The CDR3 consists of 14 residues. Germline V gives CDR1 SNHLY, CDR2 FYNNEI. J was trimmed by 1 base and V by 6 bases; bases with no gene match: 4. CDR3 in DNA: TGTGCCAGCAGAACCGGGACAGGGTCCTACGAGCAGTACTTC. Translated, it gives CASRTGTGSYEQYF.

The chain recombines TRBV28 with TRBJ1-1; D is unclear. Trimming stripped 7 bases from V and 0 bases from J, with 18 bases between. The CDR3 loop spans 16 amino acids. Germline assignment: CDR1 MDHEN and CDR2 SYDVKM. CDR3 amino acids: CASTSPEAVLNTEAFF. The CDR3 coding sequence is TGTGCCAGCACCTCTCCGGAGGCCGTACTGAACACTGAAGCTTTCTTT.

The J gene is TRBJ2-1, the V gene TRBV5-6; the match to TRBD2 covers 13 bases. V gave up 4 bases and J gave up 5 bases; unmatched junction bases: 3. The V gene's germline CDR1 is SGHDT and CDR2 YYEEEE. This CDR3 has 15 residues. Here the CDR3 reads CASSLGTSGNNEQFF. The CDR3 region has the DNA TGTGCCAGCAGCCTCGGGACTAGCGGGAACAATGAGCAGTTCTTC.

The chain recombines TRBV19 with TRBJ1-1; possible D gene TRBD1, 5 bases. The V end was cut by 5 bases, the J end by 9 bases, with 13 bases between. CDR1 and CDR2 (germline): LNHDA, SQIVND (reference sequence). CDR3 length: 12 residues. The CDR3 protein is CASSPHRLQAFF. DNA for the CDR3: TGTGCCAGTAGTCCGCACAGGTTGCAAGCTTTCTTT.

The rearrangement uses TRBV13 and TRBJ1-1; 7 nucleotides match TRBD1. Germline CDR1 PRHDT, CDR2 FYEKMQ (reference sequence). This CDR3 comprises 15 residues. The J segment lost 3 bases and the V segment lost 4 bases, leaving 8 bases of the junction unmatched. The CDR3 DNA reads TGTGCCAGCAGCTCAGGGGGACTTTTCTACACTGAAGCTTTCTTT. This sequence encodes CASSSGGLFYTEAFF.

The rearrangement joins TRBV27 to TRBJ2-3, with unresolved D. V was clipped by 4 bases and J by 4 bases, with 3 bases between them. Per the germline V gene, CDR1 is MNHEY and CDR2 is SMNVEV (reference sequence). The CDR3 loop spans 11 amino acids. The CDR3 bases are TGTGCCAGCAGTTCCGCAGATACGCAGTATTTT. Translated, it gives CASSSADTQYF.

This chain joins TRBV18 and TRBJ2-7, with D perhaps matching TRBD2 (7 bases). Germline CDR1 is KGHSH and CDR2 is LQKENI. The V end was cut by 2 bases, the J end by 9 bases, with 14 bases between. This CDR3 has 13 amino acids. The CDR3 loop is CASSPIPGEGQYF. The CDR3 nucleotides are TGTGCCAGCTCACCAATCCCAGGGGAGGGGCAGTACTTC.

This clone was counted between two and nine times. The chain couples TRBV6-5 to TRBJ1-1; 7 bases agree with TRBD1. Germline values: CDR1 MNHEY, CDR2 SVGAGI. V lost 2 bases and J lost 0; bases outside the gene matches: 3. The CDR3 runs 15 residues. CDR3 region: CASSYQGQMNTEAFF. In nucleotides, the CDR3 is TGTGCCAGCAGTTACCAGGGACAGATGAACACTGAAGCTTTCTTT.

Here the CDR3 reads CASSLRGTSGYEQYF. In nucleotides, the CDR3 is TGTGCCAGCAGCTTACGAGGGACTAGCGGCTACGAGCAGTACTTC. The chain employs TRBV7-3 and TRBJ2-7, with TRBD2 matching 11 bases. Germline V gene sequence: CDR1 SGHTA, CDR2 FQGTGA. J gave up 3 bases and V 2 bases, and 3 bases lay outside the gene matches. This CDR3 comprises 15 residues.

This chain joins TRBV7-2 and TRBJ1-2, with D perhaps matching TRBD1 (5 bases). Trimming took off 1 base at V and 0 bases at J, with 12 bases between the two ends. The CDR3 totals 16 residues. Germline lookup yields CDR1 SGHTA and CDR2 FQGNSA. The CDR3 spells CASSLVPATANYGYTF. CDR3 bases: TGTGCCAGCAGCTTAGTACCAGCGACAGCTAACTATGGCTACACCTTC.

This chain links TRBV28 with TRBJ1-5; D may be TRBD1 (6 bases). Germline loops: CDR1 MDHEN, CDR2 SYDVKM. This CDR3 has 16 residues. The germline V and J ends were trimmed by 6 bases and 10 bases, with 25 bases remaining between them. This chain's CDR3 is CASSPIIGGASGPQHF. For the CDR3, the DNA is TGTGCCAGCAGCCCAATTATAGGGGGGGCTAGCGGTCCCCAGCATTTT.

The chain employs TRBV3-1 (or the pseudogene TRBV3-2) and TRBJ2-3; 8 bases fit TRBD2. Germline V gene lookup returns CDR1 LGHDT and CDR2 YNNKEL (reference sequence). With 4 bases clipped from V and 1 base from J, the junction kept 10 bases outside the gene matches. This CDR3 contains 17 residues. The CDR3 sequence is CASSPSRGGRGTDTQYF. The CDR3 DNA reads TGTGCCAGCAGCCCCTCCCGGGGGGGCCGGGGCACAGATACGCAGTATTTT.

The chain's CDR3 is CASSYRSGRKAEQYF. For the CDR3, the DNA is TGTGCCAGCAGTTACCGAAGCGGGAGAAAGGCCGAGCAGTACTTC. The chain couples TRBV6-2 or TRBV6-3 to TRBJ2-7; 8 bases align to TRBD2. The CDR3 has 15 amino acids. Germline lookup yields CDR1 MNHEY and CDR2 SVGEGT. Trimming took 2 bases from V and 6 from J; bases not matched to a gene: 9.

The J gene is TRBJ2-1, the V gene TRBV11-2; 9 nucleotides align to TRBD2. Germline-derived CDR1 and CDR2 are SGHAT and FQNNGV. The CDR3 spans 15 residues. V gave up 1 base and J gave up 6 bases; unmatched junction bases: 4. The CDR3, as DNA: TGTGCCAGCAGCTTAGTAGCGGGGGCCCTCAATGAGCAGTTCTTC. Its translation: CASSLVAGALNEQFF.

V usage is TRBV19 and J usage is TRBJ1-1, with 8 bases fitting TRBD1. The germline V gene encodes CDR1 LNHDA and CDR2 SQIVND (reference sequence). The ends lost 4 bases at V and 3 bases at J; junction bases unmatched: 7. CDR3 length: 15 residues. CDR3 amino acids: CASSNHRGSDTEAFF. CDR3 in DNA: TGTGCCAGTAGTAACCACAGGGGGTCGGACACTGAAGCTTTCTTT.

This chain links TRBV3-1 (or the pseudogene TRBV3-2) with TRBJ2-3; 8 positions match TRBD2. The germline V gene encodes CDR1 LGHDT and CDR2 YNNKEL (reference sequence). Trimming cost V 8 bases and J 0 bases; bases outside gene matches: 10. The CDR3 sequence is 16 residues long. In nucleotides, the CDR3 is TGTGCCAGCGCCTGGCAGCGGGGGACCAGCACAGATACGCAGTATTTT. Translating gives CASAWQRGTSTDTQYF.

The chain employs TRBV5-6 and TRBJ2-7, with a weak D call TRBD1 (6 bases). The CDR3 has 12 amino acids. V lost 3 bases and J lost 9, with 13 bases in between. Germline V gene lookup returns CDR1 SGHDT and CDR2 YYEEEE. CDR3 DNA sequence: TGTGCCAGCAGCTCTGGGACGGACAGGCAGTACTTC. Translating it yields CASSSGTDRQYF.

This clone has only one observation. The chain has TRBV11-2 and TRBJ2-5; 9 positions agree with TRBD2. Trimming at V came to 3 bases and at J to 0 bases, leaving 2 bases not matched to a gene. The CDR3 spans 15 residues. Looked up from germline, CDR1 is SGHAT and CDR2 is FQNNGV. The CDR3 loop is CASSLTSGYQETQYF. The CDR3 bases are TGTGCCAGCAGCTTGACTAGCGGATACCAAGAGACCCAGTACTTC.

The V and J genes are TRBV4-2 and TRBJ2-6; 8 bases match TRBD1. J lost 0 bases, V lost 1 base, and 8 bases had no gene match. CDR1 and CDR2 (germline): LGHNA, YNFKEQ. This CDR3 is built from 19 residues. CDR3 coding DNA: TGTGCCAGCAGCCAAGTTGCAGGGGGCCGATACTCTGGGGCCAACGTCCTGACTTTC. Translated, it gives CASSQVAGGRYSGANVLTF.

The chain links TRBV11-2 to TRBJ1-2; 10 nucleotides match TRBD1. This CDR3 has 16 amino acids. The V segment lost 5 bases and the J segment 3 bases; nucleotides outside the gene matches: 9. The V gene's germline CDR1 is SGHAT and CDR2 FQNNGV. The CDR3 region has the DNA TGTGCCAGCAGCCCAACCGGGACAGGGGTCGACTATGGCTACACCTTC. It is translated as CASSPTGTGVDYGYTF.

The chain employs TRBV7-9 and TRBJ2-5, with D tentatively TRBD1 (5 bases). Germline V gene sequence: CDR1 SEHNR, CDR2 FQNEAQ (reference sequence). V was shortened by 5 bases and J by 5 bases, with 18 bases between the two germline ends. The CDR3 is 15 amino acids. The CDR3 spells CASSEGVLVGETQYF. The DNA for the CDR3 is TGTGCCAGCAGCGAAGGGGTATTGGTAGGGGAGACCCAGTACTTC. The full variable domain, completed using reference TRBV7-9 and TRBJ2-5, is DTGVSQNPRHKITKRGQNVTFRCDPISEHNRLYWYRQTLGQGPEFLTYFQNEAQLEKSRLLSDRFSAERPKGSFSTLEIQRTEQGDSAMYLCASSEGVLVGETQYFGPGTRLLVL.

This clone appeared a single time. The V call is TRBV18, the J call TRBJ1-3, with D unclear. Per the germline V gene, CDR1 is KGHSH and CDR2 is LQKENI. The germline V and J ends were trimmed by 6 bases and 0 bases, with 12 bases remaining between them. CDR3 length: 15 amino acids. As DNA, the CDR3 is TGTGCCAGCTCCCCGGCGGCAATCTCTGGAAACACCATATATTTT. The encoded protein is CASSPAAISGNTIYF.

This clone was observed once. The rearrangement joins TRBV6-6 to TRBJ1-1; 7 bases match TRBD1. Germline CDR1 is MNHNY and CDR2 is SVGAGI (reference sequence). V trimming: 6 bases; J trimming: 2 bases; junction bases outside the gene matches: 6. The CDR3 has 14 residues. CDR3 amino acids: CASRTGQANTEAFF. CDR3 sequence (DNA): TGTGCCAGCAGGACTGGACAGGCTAACACTGAAGCTTTCTTT.

The CDR3 DNA sequence: TGCAGCGTGCTAAACCCTCGGTCCCTGAACACTGAAGCTTTCTTT. Translating it yields CSVLNPRSLNTEAFF. V gene TRBV29-1 combines with J gene TRBJ1-1, with no clear D. Trimming stripped 6 bases from V and 0 bases from J, with 17 bases between. Germline CDR1 and CDR2: SQVTM and ANQGSEA. The CDR3 has 15 residues.

The gene calls are TRBV6-5 and TRBJ2-1, with TRBD2 identical over 7 bases. This CDR3 contains 13 residues. The germline CDR1 and CDR2 sequences are MNHEY and SVGAGI. J lost 5 bases, V lost 11 bases, and 9 bases had no gene match. The CDR3 is CAVLAGSNNEQFF. The CDR3 region has the DNA TGTGCCGTCTTAGCGGGTAGCAACAATGAGCAGTTCTTC.

This chain joins TRBV7-2 and TRBJ2-1; possibly TRBD2 for D (6 bases). CDR1 is SGHTA and CDR2 is FQGNSA in the germline V gene. The length of the CDR3 is 18 residues. Trimming pared 4 bases from V and 5 bases from J, leaving 24 bases between. CDR3 residues: CASSSQASPGDVDNEQFF. The CDR3 nucleotides read TGTGCCAGCAGCTCCCAGGCATCGCCGGGAGATGTAGACAATGAGCAGTTCTTC.

In the case of this clone: The CDR3 ends on some other residue instead of the conserved phenylalanine or tryptophan, so this is likely a read error. Because the CDR3's place on the DNA is in doubt, the DNA is left out and the CDR3 is given as listed by TCRdb. The genes are TRBV11-3 and TRBJ2-7; the table's D call of TRBD1 was not tested on the DNA. Ends included, the CDR3 has 13 residues. Germline assignment: CDR1 SGHNT and CDR2 YENEEA. The CDR3: CASSLVFVVWGPL.

The V and J genes are TRBV28 and TRBJ2-7; maybe TRBD2 (5 bases). V was trimmed by 5 bases and J by 0 bases, leaving 8 bases between them. The CDR3 sequence is 13 residues long. CDR1 is MDHEN and CDR2 is SYDVKM in the germline V gene. As DNA, the CDR3 is TGTGCCAGCAGTCTCACTAGCTCCTACGAGCAGTACTTC. It codes for CASSLTSSYEQYF.